This T cell receptor (beta chain) was documented in a study of blood T cell repertoires in COVID-19. About the research overall: Collection of acute and convalescent COVID-19 samples took place in the United States, Italy and Spain. Sources were T cells, B-cell-depleted T cells, or PBMCs; the material itself was cDNA or gDNA.

Cohorts were determined from participant-reported clinical history. After removal of 5 bases from V and 3 bases from J, the junction contained 8 bases not matched to a gene. Germline V gene data show CDR1 as KGHSH and CDR2 as LQKENI. There are 17 residues in the CDR3. Original methodology: Amplification with reference gene primers provided the estimates of nucleated cell counts. Assay: immunoSEQ multiplex PCR; the TCRdb copy retains only in-frame clones and omits some. V and J calls plus clone size are reproduced from that table; the DNA served to infer D and trimming. Of about 200,000 clones listed, approximately 82% are singletons.

The clonotype originates from a man in his forties who had recovered from COVID-19. Sequencing input: PBMCs or T cells enriched from blood (not recorded which). The chain recombines TRBV18 with TRBJ2-2; 11 nucleotides line up with TRBD2. CDR3 sequence reads: CASSKTSGDHYTGELFF. CDR3 DNA: TGTGCCAGCTCAAAGACTAGCGGGGATCATTACACCGGGGAGCTGTTTTTT.